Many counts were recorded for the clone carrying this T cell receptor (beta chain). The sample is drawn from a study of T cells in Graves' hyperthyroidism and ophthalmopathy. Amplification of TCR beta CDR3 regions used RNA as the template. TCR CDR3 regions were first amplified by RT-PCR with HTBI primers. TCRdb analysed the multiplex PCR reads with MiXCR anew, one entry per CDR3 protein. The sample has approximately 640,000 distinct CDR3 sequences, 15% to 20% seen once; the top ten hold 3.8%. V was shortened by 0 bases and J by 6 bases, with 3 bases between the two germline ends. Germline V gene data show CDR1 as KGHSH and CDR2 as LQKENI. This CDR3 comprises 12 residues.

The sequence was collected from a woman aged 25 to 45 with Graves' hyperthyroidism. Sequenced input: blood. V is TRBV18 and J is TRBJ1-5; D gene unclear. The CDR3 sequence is CASSPPGQPQHF. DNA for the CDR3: TGTGCCAGCTCACCACCCGGTCAGCCCCAGCATTTT.